The rows below give T cell receptor beta chains drawn from one sample of a study of blood T cell repertoires in COVID-19. Clones were sequenced by immunoSEQ multiplex PCR, and TCRdb holds only the in-frame ones, with some missing. The sample includes under 350,000 clones, 80% to 90% of them seen just once. Material for sequencing was peripheral blood. These receptors all come from a man aged 35 to 55 with acute or convalescent COVID-19. Each CDR3 is given with its conserved first and last residue. Each record gives: J gene, V gene, CDR3 protein.

>TRBJ2-1|TRBV4-2
CASSQERSPNEQFF
>TRBJ2-1|TRBV6-1
CASSEASGGAYNEQFF
>TRBJ2-3|TRBV12-3/TRBV12-4
CASSSIQGGTQYF
>TRBJ2-1|TRBV5-6
CASRWRQGGGEQFF
>TRBJ1-3|TRBV18
CASSPTGVGSLSGNTIYF
>TRBJ1-3|TRBV19
CASSNPGRGNTIYF
>TRBJ1-5|TRBV6-1
CASSEGDNFLQPQHF
>TRBJ1-2|TRBV10-3
CAISEGQGGYGYTF
>TRBJ1-2|TRBV19
CASSITGGGYGYTF
>TRBJ1-2|TRBV6-1
CASSDRGYGYTF
>TRBJ2-2|TRBV2
CASIGGLAPRVAGELFF
>TRBJ2-3|TRBV5-1
CASSQTGVPDTQYF
>TRBJ2-5|TRBV30
CAWTGEETQYF
>TRBJ1-1|TRBV6-5
CASSYSNRGMTEAFF
>TRBJ1-3|TRBV19
CASRTGGPGNTIYF
>TRBJ2-2|TRBV5-1
CASSLGTSTGELFF
>TRBJ2-7|TRBV11-3
CASSSGASSYEQYF
>TRBJ1-2|TRBV3-1/TRBV3-2
CASSQDEKGIYGYTF
>TRBJ2-2|TRBV6-1
CASSEGRTSANTGELFF
>TRBJ1-2|TRBV27
CASSLSSGGLRGYTF
>TRBJ1-6|TRBV7-9
CASSLPGRSPLHF
>TRBJ2-6|TRBV6-5
CASSSGANVLTF
>TRBJ2-2|TRBV5-1
CASSWGLNANTGELFF
>TRBJ2-3|TRBV7-2
CASSREGTSGGGALDTQYF
>TRBJ1-2|TRBV19
CASSDFRTAYGYTF
>TRBJ1-1|TRBV15
CATSRERIRGAFF
>TRBJ2-7|TRBV7-2
CASSLRAGGEQYF
>TRBJ2-1|TRBV6-6
CASSYQGNNEQFF
>TRBJ2-7|TRBV6-1
CASSEYGTPLYEQYF
>TRBJ2-1|TRBV12-5
CASGFRTPSSYNEQFF
>TRBJ2-3|TRBV3-1/TRBV3-2
CASSQESQAGGNTQYF
>TRBJ1-1|TRBV9
CASSAPLGRTDTEAFF
>TRBJ2-1|TRBV19
CASTDPGGEQFF
>TRBJ1-5|TRBV2
CASTRDRSNQPQHF
>TRBJ2-1|TRBV2
CASSERGSYNEQFF
>TRBJ2-7|TRBV3-1/TRBV3-2
CASSQGRTGGRYEQYF
>TRBJ1-5|TRBV6-6
CASSYSPRDSNQPQHF
>TRBJ2-7|TRBV10-2
CASSGLAAYEQYF
>TRBJ1-1|TRBV4-2
CASSRISGGTKSTFF
>TRBJ1-4|TRBV5-5
CASNTAGTGFLNEKLFF
>TRBJ2-7|TRBV3-1/TRBV3-2
CASSQEGTTKSYEQYF
>TRBJ2-3|TRBV5-1
CASSFRLAGGVDTQYF
>TRBJ1-5|TRBV2
CASSLQGEINQPQHF
>TRBJ1-1|TRBV13
CASSLAGINTEAFF
>TRBJ1-2|TRBV19
CASSASGQGESGYTF
>TRBJ2-3|TRBV11-2
CASSRLAGRGPDTQYF
>TRBJ2-7|TRBV7-8
CASSSAGGASYEQYF
>TRBJ2-1|TRBV3-1/TRBV3-2
CASSRSGGTYNEQFF
>TRBJ1-2|TRBV7-9
CASSHGQGYGYTF